These 13 T cell receptor beta chains share one sample of origin, sequenced in a study of blood T cell repertoires in COVID-19. The data were produced by immunoSEQ multiplex PCR, yet TCRdb's version contains in-frame clones alone and is incomplete. Among around 230,000 clones listed, about nine tenths were seen once. The sequenced sample consisted of peripheral blood. These receptors were taken from a man aged 25-45 years who had recovered from COVID-19.

Here the CDR3 reads CASSAGRNEKLFF. In nucleotides, the CDR3 is TGTGCCAGCAGTGCAGGGCGAAATGAAAAACTGTTTTTT. The chain recombines TRBV2 with TRBJ1-4; perhaps TRBD1 as D (5 bases). CDR1 is SNHLY and CDR2 is FYNNEI in the germline V gene. The V and J ends lost 4 bases and 5 bases respectively, with 8 bases between them. The length of the CDR3 is 13 residues. The full variable domain, with the rest looked up from reference TRBV2 and TRBJ1-4, is EPEVTQTPSHQVTQMGQEVILRCVPISNHLYFYWYRQILGQKVEFLVSFYNNEISEKSEIFDDQFSVERPDGSNFTLKIRSTKLEDSAMYFCASSAGRNEKLFFGSGTQLSVL.

This chain links TRBV15 with TRBJ1-6; D is ambiguous. The V end lost 1 base, the J end lost 0 bases, and 25 bases lay between the germline ends. The CDR3 length is 22 residues. Germline assignment: CDR1 LNHNV and CDR2 YYDKDF (reference sequence). The CDR3 DNA reads as TGTGCCACCAGCAGAGGGTTTTGGCAGATACTTAATTCTAGCTCCTATAATTCACCCCTCCACTTT. It specifies CATSRGFWQILNSSSYNSPLHF.

This clone has just one count. This chain connects TRBV6-5 to TRBJ1-1, with D perhaps matching TRBD1 (6 bases). The CDR3 sequence is 13 residues long. The germline V gene has CDR1 MNHEY and CDR2 SVGAGI. The germline V and J ends were trimmed by 2 bases and 5 bases, with 9 bases remaining between them. The CDR3 DNA reads TGTGCCAGCAGTTACGCCGGGACAACTGAAGCTTTCTTT. This encodes CASSYAGTTEAFF.

The chain links TRBV25-1 to TRBJ1-5, with TRBD1 matching over 7 bases. Germline CDR1 is MGHDK and CDR2 is SYGVNS. The length of the CDR3 is 14 residues. Trimming at V came to 7 bases and at J to 4 bases, leaving 7 bases not matched to a gene. CDR3 in DNA: TGTGCCAGCACGACAGGGACTGGGAATCAGCCCCAGCATTTT. This encodes CASTTGTGNQPQHF.

The rearrangement links TRBV4-2 to TRBJ1-5, with D hard to call. V lost 0 bases to trimming and J lost 0 bases, with 15 bases between them. Per germline, CDR1 LGHNA and CDR2 YNFKEQ. The CDR3 runs to 18 residues. The CDR3 bases are TGTGCCAGCAGCCAAGACCCCCTTGCGCGTGATAGCAATCAGCCCCAGCATTTT. Its translation: CASSQDPLARDSNQPQHF.

This sequence joins TRBV2 and TRBJ2-2, with D tentatively TRBD1 (5 bases). With 7 bases removed from V and 7 bases from J, the gap between germline ends came to 10 bases. The CDR3 covers 12 residues. Germline-derived CDR1 and CDR2 are SNHLY and FYNNEI. DNA of the CDR3: TGTGCCAGCAAGGGGTGGGGCGGGGAGCTGTTTTTT. This sequence encodes CASKGWGGELFF. Filled out from reference TRBV2 and TRBJ2-2, the complete variable domain reads EPEVTQTPSHQVTQMGQEVILRCVPISNHLYFYWYRQILGQKVEFLVSFYNNEISEKSEIFDDQFSVERPDGSNFTLKIRSTKLEDSAMYFCASKGWGGELFFGEGSRLTVL.

The chain uses TRBV10-3 and TRBJ2-5, with 9 bases aligning to TRBD2. Germline lookup yields CDR1 ENHRY and CDR2 SYGVKD. The ends lost 4 bases at V and 3 bases at J; junction bases unmatched: 3. The CDR3 extends over 14 amino acids. The CDR3 DNA reads as TGTGCCATCAGTGGCCTAGCGGGGAAAGAGACCCAGTACTTC. This translates into CAISGLAGKETQYF.

The chain recombines TRBV4-1 with TRBJ2-1, with 11 bases aligning to TRBD1. Trimming at V came to 1 base and at J to 5 bases, leaving 10 bases not matched to a gene. The CDR3 loop spans 18 amino acids. Germline CDR1 MGHRA, CDR2 YSYEKL. The CDR3 spells CASSQVYPGTGGDNEQFF. The CDR3 nucleotides are TGCGCCAGCAGCCAAGTCTATCCCGGGACAGGGGGGGACAATGAGCAGTTCTTC.

On this clone itself: Other DNA sequences of this sample code for an identical CDR3. The chain recombines TRBV18 with TRBJ1-2; 11 nucleotides agree with TRBD1. This CDR3 is built from 13 residues. Germline V lookup: CDR1 KGHSH, CDR2 LQKENI. V gave up 6 bases and J gave up 7 bases; unmatched junction bases: 4. The CDR3 loop reads CASSPGTGGGYTF. In DNA form, the CDR3 reads TGTGCCAGCTCTCCCGGGACAGGGGGTGGCTACACCTTC. The complete variable domain, with remaining parts taken from reference TRBV18 and TRBJ1-2, reads NAGVMQNPRHLVRRRGQEARLRCSPMKGHSHVYWYRQLPEEGLKFMVYLQKENIIDESGMPKERFSAEFPKEGPSILRIQQVVRGDSAAYFCASSPGTGGGYTFGSGTRLTVV.

The V call is TRBV7-9, the J call TRBJ1-5; D unresolved. Germline values: CDR1 SEHNR, CDR2 FQNEAQ (reference sequence). CDR3 length: 13 amino acids. V lost 3 bases, J lost 5 bases, and 8 bases lay in between. DNA of the CDR3: TGTGCCAGCAGCTTTAGATCCGATCAGCCCCAGCATTTT. Translated: CASSFRSDQPQHF. Looking up the rest from reference TRBV7-9 and TRBJ1-5 gives the full variable domain: DTGVSQNPRHKITKRGQNVTFRCDPISEHNRLYWYRQTLGQGPEFLTYFQNEAQLEKSRLLSDRFSAERPKGSFSTLEIQRTEQGDSAMYLCASSFRSDQPQHFGDGTRLSIL.

The V gene is TRBV12-3 or TRBV12-4, the J gene TRBJ1-6; D is perhaps TRBD1 (5 bases). CDR3 length: 13 residues. Trimming cost V 9 bases and J 8 bases, with 14 bases left between them. The chain's CDR3 is CASTRQKDSPLHF. Written as DNA, the CDR3 is TGTGCCAGTACCCGACAGAAGGATTCACCCCTCCACTTT.

A remark on this clone: Other DNA sequences in the same sample also yield this CDR3. The rearrangement uses TRBV18 and TRBJ1-4, with 9 bases aligning to TRBD1. Germline lookup yields CDR1 KGHSH and CDR2 LQKENI. The CDR3 is 14 residues long. V lost 3 bases to trimming and J lost 8 bases; unmatched junction nucleotides: 4. CDR3 residues: CASSPGQGGEKLFF. The CDR3 DNA reads TGTGCCAGCTCACCGGGACAGGGTGGCGAAAAACTGTTTTTT.

This chain connects TRBV6-6 to TRBJ1-2; the D gene is possibly TRBD1 (6 bases). V was pared by 2 bases and J by 4 bases, with 14 bases between. The germline V gene has CDR1 MNHNY and CDR2 SVGAGI (reference sequence). The CDR3 has 15 residues. Written as DNA, the CDR3 is TGTGCCAGCAGTTACGTCCCGGGGGGCGGCTATGGCTACACCTTC. Its translation: CASSYVPGGGYGYTF.